This passage covers 32 T cell receptor beta chains from one sample sequenced in a study of blood T cell repertoires in COVID-19. Produced via immunoSEQ multiplex PCR; TCRdb's table is partial and in-frame only. The table has 250,000 to 300,000 clones, roughly nine tenths seen once. Source material: peripheral blood. The receptors here all came from a man aged 18 to 30 with active or convalescent COVID-19.

V usage is TRBV29-1 and J usage is TRBJ2-7; possible D gene TRBD2, 6 bases. The V gene's germline CDR1 is SQVTM and CDR2 ANQGSEA. V lost 6 bases and J 2 bases, leaving 17 bases between the germline ends. The CDR3 runs to 14 residues. The CDR3 DNA reads TGCAGCGTGGGGGGTCCTAGCGCCGCCTACGAGCAGTACTTC. Its protein product is CSVGGPSAAYEQYF.

The rearrangement uses TRBV5-4 and TRBJ1-2; 7 bases line up with TRBD1. The germline gives CDR1 SGHNT, CDR2 YYREEE (reference sequence). CDR3 length equals 14 residues. V gave up 4 bases and J gave up 3 bases; unmatched junction bases: 6. The CDR3 nucleotides are TGTGCCAGCAGCGGACCACAGGGGCACTATGGCTACACCTTC. Protein: CASSGPQGHYGYTF.

The gene calls are TRBV11-1 and TRBJ1-5, with D tentatively TRBD1 (5 bases). Per germline, CDR1 SGHAT and CDR2 FQDESV (reference sequence). The CDR3 is 13 residues long. V gave up 5 bases and J gave up 8 bases, with 13 bases separating them. CDR3 DNA sequence: TGTGCCAGCAGCCTTTACGGGGGGAAGCCCCAGCATTTT. This gives the protein CASSLYGGKPQHF.

This chain uses TRBV19 with TRBJ2-5; 9 bases map to TRBD2. The CDR3 is 16 amino acids. V lost 3 bases and J lost 4; bases outside the gene matches: 9. Germline-derived CDR1 and CDR2 are LNHDA and SQIVND (reference sequence). The CDR3 nucleotides read TGTGCCAGTAGTATTCTCTTCCAGCGGGGGGCAGAGACCCAGTACTTC. Translated: CASSILFQRGAETQYF.

The V and J genes are TRBV10-3 and TRBJ2-7, with D possibly being TRBD1 (5 bases). V was pared by 9 bases and J by 2 bases, with 11 bases between. The CDR3 loop spans 12 amino acids. CDR1 ENHRY and CDR2 SYGVKD come from the germline V gene. CDR3 amino acids: CAIMTDAYEQYF. For the CDR3, the DNA is TGTGCCATAATGACAGATGCCTACGAGCAGTACTTC.

This sequence joins TRBV6-6 and TRBJ1-1, with 10 bases lining up with TRBD1. Germline CDR1 and CDR2: MNHNY and SVGAGI (reference sequence). This CDR3 has 14 residues. Unmatched junction bases numbered 4, after V lost 5 bases and J lost 4 bases. CDR3 protein: CASSTDRGITEAFF. The CDR3 DNA reads as TGTGCCAGCAGTACGGACAGGGGGATCACTGAAGCTTTCTTT.

This clone came up once. This chain joins TRBV5-1 and TRBJ2-1, with D maybe TRBD2 (6 bases). Trimming stripped 2 bases from V and 0 bases from J, with 12 bases between. The CDR3 is 16 residues long. The germline CDR1 and CDR2 sequences are SGHRS and YFSETQ. The CDR3 sequence: CASSFLADSSYNEQFF. The DNA for the CDR3 is TGCGCCAGCAGCTTTTTAGCGGATAGCTCCTACAATGAGCAGTTCTTC. Supplemented by reference TRBV5-1 and TRBJ2-1, the full variable domain reads KAGVTQTPRYLIKTRGQQVTLSCSPISGHRSVSWYQQTPGQGLQFLFEYFSETQRNKGNFPGRFSGRQFSNSRSEMNVSTLELGDSALYLCASSFLADSSYNEQFFGPGTRLTVL.

The J gene is TRBJ1-1, the V gene TRBV7-9, with a tentative D call TRBD1 (5 bases). V shed 0 bases and J shed 0 bases, with 8 bases lying between them. The CDR3 length is 15 residues. Germline V CDR1 and CDR2: SEHNR, FQNEAQ (reference sequence). CDR3 nucleotides: TGTGCCAGCAGCTTAGCGCAGGGCATGAACACTGAAGCTTTCTTT. Translated: CASSLAQGMNTEAFF.

This CDR3 is CASEASVTDTQYF. The CDR3, as DNA: TGTGCCAGCGAAGCTTCCGTCACAGATACGCAGTATTTT. This sequence joins TRBV7-9 and TRBJ2-3; D call uncertain. Germline V lookup: CDR1 SEHNR, CDR2 FQNEAQ (reference sequence). Trimming stripped 8 bases from V and 2 bases from J, with 11 bases between. CDR3 length: 13 residues.

V and J are TRBV7-2 and TRBJ2-1; perhaps TRBD2 as D (5 bases). Trimming stripped 1 base from V and 10 bases from J, with 11 bases between. Looked up from germline, CDR1 is SGHTA and CDR2 is FQGNSA. The CDR3 length is 13 residues. The DNA for the CDR3 is TGTGCCAGCAGCTTAGTAAGTGGGAGAGAGCAGTTCTTC. Translation: CASSLVSGREQFF.

V gene TRBV6-4 combines with J gene TRBJ2-3, with TRBD2 as a possible D gene (5 bases). The CDR3 is made up of 16 amino acids. Germline values: CDR1 MRHNA, CDR2 SNTAGT. V was shortened by 2 bases and J by 2 bases, with 14 bases between the two germline ends. The chain's CDR3 is CASSDAVGLPTDTQYF. The DNA of the CDR3 is TGTGCCAGCAGTGACGCCGTAGGACTCCCCACAGATACGCAGTATTTT.

This chain joins TRBV11-3 and TRBJ1-2; maybe TRBD1 (5 bases). The V end was cut by 4 bases, the J end by 5 bases, with 14 bases between. The germline V gene encodes CDR1 SGHNT and CDR2 YENEEA. The CDR3 spans 14 residues. The CDR3 loop is CASSSGREGYGYTF. CDR3 DNA sequence: TGTGCCAGCAGCTCGGGAAGGGAGGGGTATGGCTACACCTTC.

Worth noting for this clone: Germline and junction disagree at one end, which may indicate a read error. For the CDR3, the DNA is TGTGCCAGCAGTGAAAGCCGAAAAGTGGACTTC. Protein sequence: CASSESRKVDF. This chain connects TRBV2 to TRBJ2-7; D gene unclear. Germline values: CDR1 SNHLY, CDR2 FYNNEI. The CDR3 runs 11 residues.

The genes are TRBV10-2 and TRBJ2-7; D is perhaps TRBD2 (6 bases). Germline values: CDR1 WSHSY, CDR2 SAAADI. Trimming cost V 4 bases and J 7 bases, with 11 bases left between them. The length of the CDR3 is 12 residues. The CDR3 DNA follows: TGCGCCAGCAGTGGGATGGAGGGGGAGCAGTACTTC. Protein sequence: CASSGMEGEQYF.

CDR3: CASSIGPALAGVETQYF. In DNA, the CDR3 is TGTGCCAGTAGTATTGGTCCGGCCCTAGCGGGGGTCGAGACCCAGTACTTC. The J gene is TRBJ2-5, the V gene TRBV19; TRBD2 aligns across 10 bases. Looked up from germline, CDR1 is LNHDA and CDR2 is SQIVND (reference sequence). The CDR3 covers 17 residues. The junction had 12 bases not matched to a gene; V was cut back by 3 bases and J by 5 bases.

This chain uses TRBV2 with TRBJ2-3, with D possibly matching TRBD1 (5 bases). CDR3 length: 14 residues. V was trimmed by 7 bases and J by 0 bases, leaving 11 bases between them. Germline V gene sequence: CDR1 SNHLY, CDR2 FYNNEI. The CDR3 spells CASIWRQSTDTQYF. Here the CDR3 DNA reads TGTGCCAGCATTTGGCGACAGAGCACAGATACGCAGTATTTT.

The V gene is TRBV28, the J gene TRBJ2-3; D possibly corresponds to TRBD2 (6 bases). V lost 3 bases to trimming and J lost 4 bases, with 20 bases between them. This CDR3 contains 17 residues. Germline values: CDR1 MDHEN, CDR2 SYDVKM. The CDR3: CASSLGQGGIGSDTQYF. As DNA, the CDR3 is TGTGCCAGCAGTTTGGGCCAGGGAGGAATTGGCTCAGATACGCAGTATTTT.

The chain has TRBV9 and TRBJ2-5, with a weak D call TRBD2 (6 bases). Trimming shortened V by 0 bases and J by 4 bases, and 10 bases separated the two germline ends. From germline, CDR1 is SGDLS and CDR2 YYNGEE. This CDR3 region has 14 residues. CDR3 DNA sequence: TGTGCCAGCAGCGTAGGCGGGATCGGAGAGACCCAGTACTTC. It translates to CASSVGGIGETQYF.

The rearrangement joins TRBV11-2 to TRBJ2-1; tentatively, D is TRBD1 (6 bases). CDR1 and CDR2 (germline): SGHAT, FQNNGV. The ends were cut back, 6 bases at V and 12 bases at J, with 12 bases in the middle. The length of the CDR3 is 11 residues. The CDR3 DNA sequence: TGTGCCAGCAGACTCCGGGACACGCAGTTCTTC. Its protein is CASRLRDTQFF.

The DNA for the CDR3 is TGTGCCAGCAGTTATTCCCCCGACGACAGGATATATGGAAACACCATATATTTT. Its protein is CASSYSPDDRIYGNTIYF. The gene calls are TRBV6-9 and TRBJ1-3, with D possibly TRBD1 on 6 matching bases. Germline CDR1 is MNHGY and CDR2 is SVAAGI. The CDR3 runs to 18 residues. Trimming pared 0 bases from V and 3 bases from J, leaving 18 bases between.

This clone was counted only a few times. This chain uses TRBV9 with TRBJ2-5; perhaps TRBD2 as D (5 bases). Trimming shortened V by 3 bases and J by 4 bases, and 19 bases separated the two germline ends. Germline values: CDR1 SGDLS, CDR2 YYNGEE. This CDR3 comprises 16 residues. As DNA, the CDR3 is TGTGCCAGCAGCGCGTTGGGTAGTGTAGAGGGAGAGACCCAGTACTTC. This translates into CASSALGSVEGETQYF.

The sample holds a few counts of this clone. V and J are TRBV19 and TRBJ1-2; the D gene is possibly TRBD1 (5 bases). The V end lost 3 bases, the J end lost 4 bases, and 21 bases lay between the germline ends. This CDR3 region has 17 residues. The V gene's germline CDR1 is LNHDA and CDR2 SQIVND (reference sequence). The CDR3 sequence: CASSMEQAQSATYGYTF. DNA for the CDR3: TGTGCCAGTAGTATGGAACAGGCACAATCAGCCACCTATGGCTACACCTTC. Based on the CDR3 plus reference TRBV19 and TRBJ1-2, the full variable domain is DGGITQSPKYLFRKEGQNVTLSCEQNLNHDAMYWYRQDPGQGLRLIYYSQIVNDFQKGDIAEGYSVSREKKESFPLTVTSAQKNPTAFYLCASSMEQAQSATYGYTFGSGTRLTVV.

The CDR3 region is CASRQGASYEQYF. In DNA, the CDR3 is TGTGCCAGCAGGCAGGGTGCCTCCTACGAGCAGTACTTC. V and J are TRBV12-3 or TRBV12-4 and TRBJ2-7, with D perhaps matching TRBD1 (5 bases). With 6 bases removed from V and 0 bases from J, the gap between germline ends came to 9 bases. The CDR3 length is 13 residues.

V usage is TRBV11-2 and J usage is TRBJ2-7, with D possibly matching TRBD1 (6 bases). Germline V gene sequence: CDR1 SGHAT, CDR2 FQNNGV. Trimming cost V 8 bases and J 2 bases, with 13 bases left between them. The CDR3 runs 13 residues. CDR3 amino acids: CASRARGTYEQYF. The CDR3 DNA reads as TGTGCCAGCCGGGCGAGGGGGACCTACGAGCAGTACTTC.

The CDR3 loop is CASSRAEVNTEAFF. CDR3 DNA sequence: TGTGCCAGCTCACGTGCGGAAGTGAACACTGAAGCTTTCTTT. This sequence joins TRBV18 and TRBJ1-1; D unresolved. Trimming shortened V by 4 bases and J by 0 bases, and 9 bases separated the two germline ends. The CDR3 loop spans 14 amino acids. Germline CDR1 KGHSH, CDR2 LQKENI.

V is TRBV11-3 and J is TRBJ2-5; D not certain. The germline V gene encodes CDR1 SGHNT and CDR2 YENEEA. This CDR3 is 13 amino acids long. Trimming removed 5 bases from V and 5 bases from J, with 12 bases in between. CDR3 sequence reads: CASSPGLWETQYF. CDR3 DNA sequence: TGTGCCAGCAGCCCGGGTTTATGGGAGACCCAGTACTTC.

The chain is built from TRBV27 and TRBJ1-2, with 10 bases matching TRBD1. V was clipped by 6 bases and J by 0 bases; unmatched bases: 13. The CDR3 consists of 18 residues. Looked up from germline, CDR1 is MNHEY and CDR2 is SMNVEV (reference sequence). In DNA form, the CDR3 reads TGTGCCAGCAGCTTACCGGGACAGGGGTACTCTCCTAACTATGGCTACACCTTC. The encoded protein is CASSLPGQGYSPNYGYTF.

This rearrangement joins TRBV19 to TRBJ2-1; the match to TRBD1 covers 9 bases. CDR1 and CDR2 (germline): LNHDA, SQIVND (reference sequence). The CDR3 is made up of 13 amino acids. V lost 5 bases and J lost 9; bases outside the gene matches: 5. The CDR3 DNA sequence: TGTGCCAGTAGTGTATACAGGGGGCCTGAGCAGTTCTTC. Translating it yields CASSVYRGPEQFF.

This chain uses TRBV29-1 with TRBJ1-2; perhaps TRBD1 as D (6 bases). The ends were cut back, 6 bases at V and 4 bases at J, with 9 bases in the middle. The CDR3 length is 11 residues. The germline V gene encodes CDR1 SQVTM and CDR2 ANQGSEA. The CDR3 spells CSVDRSYGYTF. The CDR3 DNA reads as TGCAGCGTCGACAGGTCCTATGGCTACACCTTC.

This chain links TRBV19 with TRBJ2-2; maybe TRBD2 (7 bases). This CDR3 region has 16 residues. The V gene lost 5 bases and the J gene lost 5 bases, with 18 bases spanning the gap. Germline CDR1 is LNHDA and CDR2 is SQIVND (reference sequence). CDR3 protein: CASSSLGGGHTGELFF. Here the CDR3 DNA reads TGTGCCAGTAGTTCCCTAGGGGGGGGCCATACCGGGGAGCTGTTTTTT.

The chain's CDR3 is CASSVSTGSETQYF. The CDR3 nucleotides are TGTGCCAGCAGCGTCTCGACAGGGTCGGAGACCCAGTACTTC. The chain couples TRBV9 to TRBJ2-5, with 7 positions matching TRBD1. V shed 2 bases and J 5 bases; nucleotides not matched to a gene: 6. This CDR3 is 14 amino acids long. The germline CDR1 and CDR2 sequences are SGDLS and YYNGEE. Using reference TRBV9 and TRBJ2-5 for the parts outside the CDR3, the full variable domain is DSGVTQTPKHLITATGQRVTLRCSPRSGDLSVYWYQQSLDQGLQFLIQYYNGEERAKGNILERFSAQQFPDLHSELNLSSLELGDSALYFCASSVSTGSETQYFGPGTRLLVL.

This sequence joins TRBV9 and TRBJ2-7, with 8 bases matching TRBD1. In germline, CDR1 is SGDLS, CDR2 YYNGEE. The CDR3 spans 15 residues. V dropped 7 bases and J dropped 6; count of bases not matched to a gene: 15. CDR3 sequence: CASSDDMAGGREQYF. The CDR3, as DNA: TGTGCCAGCTCCGATGATATGGCAGGGGGCCGCGAGCAGTACTTC.